Reported below is one T cell receptor (beta chain). Primers included in the PCR were 60 Vbeta and 13 Jbeta primers. TCRdb's table, derived via immunoSEQ multiplex PCR, lists solely in-frame clones and lacks some. The data contain 150,000 to 180,000 clones, around 74% of them seen just once; the ten biggest clones take up approximately 1.3%. The data derive from a study of cytomegalovirus exposure and HLA in healthy donors. Germline V lookup: CDR1 SGHNT, CDR2 YYREEE (reference sequence). This CDR3 has 15 residues. V shed 0 bases and J 5 bases; nucleotides not matched to a gene: 8. The material sequenced was PBMCs. The rearrangement joins TRBV5-4 to TRBJ2-7; 7 bases align to TRBD2. This receptor was taken from a young man in good health and CMV-seronegative. CDR3 in DNA: TGTGCCAGCAGCTTGGCCGGCGCGGGAGTAGACGAGCAGTACTTC. Amino acid sequence: CASSLAGAGVDEQYF.